The entry below gives a single T cell receptor (beta chain) sequence along with its context. This clonotype was counted at least ten times. There is no known antigen for this receptor. No qualities accompany the bases; no much larger clone lies one base away. To synthesize cDNA, template-switch 5'RACE was performed with a primer carrying a 10-nucleotide random unique molecular identifier so that each TCR transcript was tagged. Each sequencing run produced over 180 million TCR-beta sequences covering 15-18 subjects. The RNeasy kit was used for extraction of total RNA. The KAPA Real-time Library Amplification kit was used to amplify TCR-beta VDJ regions with primers for the TCR constant region and the 5'RACE anchor. A first PCR added sample indexes and Illumina adaptors, after which a second PCR increased the library yield. After Ampure bead purification, the TCR product of roughly 650 bp was size-selected on a 2% E-gel SizeSelection system. Before pooling, library quality was assessed on a Bioanalyzer, concentration was determined with Qubit, and library quantification was performed with the Kapa Library Quantification kit. Paired-end 2 x 150 bp sequencing of the libraries was performed on an Illumina HiSeq 2500. To increase sequence diversity, about 25-31% phiX was spiked into each library pool. Regarding the original processing steps: The quality-filtered reads were processed with the UMI-based MiGEC pipeline, whose error correction step removed more than 80% of the raw TCR sequences. VDJ genes were aligned to IMGT germline references, and each clonotype was defined by a unique CDR3 amino acid sequence together with V-J genes. Clonal expansion, Shannon diversity and CDR3 relatedness (CalcPairwiseDistances, ClusterSamples) were evaluated with VDJtools, and phylogenetic trees were built with CLCbio workbench. A clone was classed as expanded if it had 8 or more unique UMIs, a cutoff based on coefficient-of-variation modelling across technical triplicates. TCRdb handled the public reads itself, with Q25 trimming in fastp and clone calling in MiXCR, and kept productive beta chains. Every entry covers one CDR3 protein and lists the most common genes and DNA from its rows. V and J calls and clone size were set by TCRdb, not the authors. The sample records tens of thousands of distinct CDR3 sequences, roughly an eighth of which are singletons. Jointly, the top ten make up roughly 5.4% of the sample.

The data stem from a study of neurological immune-mediated disorders (dated by TCRdb to the late 2010s). Background for the entire study: Peripheral blood TCR-beta repertoires from patients with HTLV-I-associated myelopathy (HAM/TSP), patients with multiple sclerosis, and healthy controls were compared in the study using UMI-based sequencing. The roughly 100 TCR-beta libraries included longitudinal samples, technical triplicates and paired sorted CD4+ and CD8+ T-cell subsets alongside PBMC samples. Technical triplicate libraries were sequenced to precisely calculate how much the frequency of each individual clone varied. The cohort comprised roughly 65 subjects: roughly 15 HAM/TSP patients, some 34 multiple sclerosis patients and 20 or so healthy controls. The paper's findings and limits, for the study overall: Expanded clones from different subjects shared no identical CDR3 amino acid sequences, which suggests that TCR-beta repertoires were private in all groups. TCR clonal expansion was greatest in HAM/TSP patients and smallest in MS patients, who ranked below even healthy controls.

The CDR3 has 13 amino acids, counting the end cysteine and phenylalanine. This entry keeps only the CDR3 DNA: 39 bases, framed from base 1. V loses 2 bases of germline sequence and J loses 3 bases, and the interval between the two ends is 7 bases. Looking up the germline V gene yields CDR1 SGHVS and CDR2 FQNEAQ. The label giving this sample's time point can be read as: technical triplicate 1. For sorted-subset TCR libraries, approximately 1 million sorted CD4+ or CD8+ T cells were used. Peripheral blood was subjected to Ficoll-Hypaque density gradient centrifugation to isolate PBMCs, which were then cryopreserved in liquid nitrogen. The study also sequenced paired sorted CD4+ and CD8+ subsets from healthy controls, HAM/TSP patients and MS patients.

The chain employs TRBV7-8 and TRBJ2-5, with the D segment identity uncertain. The sequenced sample was CD4+ T cells from blood. The TCR sequence derives from a female donor with HTLV-1-associated myelopathy (HAM/TSP). The sequence in DNA is TGTGCCAGCAGCTTAACTACGGAAGAGACCCAGTACTTC. Protein translation: CASSLTTEETQYF. The full variable domain, completed from the reference TRBV7-8 and TRBJ2-5 proteins outside the CDR3, reads GAGVSQSPRYKVAKRGQDVALRCDPISGHVSLFWYQQALGQGPEFLTYFQNEAQLDKSGLPSDRFFAERPEGSVSTLKIQRTQQEDSAVYLCASSLTTEETQYFGPGTRLLVL.